The entry below describes one T cell receptor beta chain. Antigen unknown. Each CDR3 protein gets one entry after TCRdb re-called the RT-PCR reads with MiXCR. The repertoire has approximately 310,000 distinct CDR3 sequences, around a fifth of them found once; the top ten carry roughly a tenth. This entry comes from a study of response to subunit inactivated influenza vaccine. Findings and caveats of the study: Researchers suggested that each seasonal influenza vaccination recruits few new T cells.

Material: PBMCs from blood, obtained less than 22 months after vaccination. The sequence came from a man aged 50-75 years who received an inactivated influenza vaccine.

The CDR3 region is CASSLRGAGAQETQYF. The CDR3 DNA sequence: TGTGCCAGCAGCCTCCGGGGAGCGGGGGCACAAGAGACCCAGTACTTC. The chain joins TRBV3-1 to TRBJ2-5, with 8 bases fitting TRBD2. Germline CDR1 is LGHDT and CDR2 is YNNKEL (reference sequence). The CDR3 has 16 amino acids. Trimming at V came to 4 bases and at J to 2 bases, leaving 9 bases not matched to a gene.